Listed below are T cell receptor beta chains from one sample, sequenced in a study of vaccination effects on CD4 cells after COVID-19. Antigen specificity for these receptors is unknown. Measured with immunoSEQ multiplex PCR; TCRdb has only the in-frame clones, and not every one. The repertoire holds tens of thousands of clones, with over 75% as singletons. Sequenced here: CD4+ T cells from PBMCs cultured without peptide, sampled after COVID-19 vaccination. The receptor source for this set is a human donor who received a COVID-19 vaccine. Each CDR3 is given with its conserved first and last residue. Fields, in order: D gene, V gene, J gene, clone size, CDR3 DNA, CDR3 protein. D genes are given only for firm matches. Not every row has a clone size; where given, it reads once, few, many or a size class.

>-|TRBV10-1|TRBJ2-3|-
TGCGCCAGCAGTAGTCAGGGTACAGATACGCAGTATTTT
CASSSQGTDTQYF
>TRBD1|TRBV5-1|TRBJ2-1|-
TGCGCCAGCAGCCACGGACAGGGTGGGGCTAAGTTCTTC
CASSHGQGGAKFF
>-|TRBV2|TRBJ1-2|-
TGTGCCAGCAGTACACTCAGGGACGGCTATGGCTACACCTTC
CASSTLRDGYGYTF
>-|TRBV30|TRBJ1-5|-
TGTGCCTGGAGTGTACAGGGAGATCAGCCCCAGCATTTT
CAWSVQGDQPQHF
>-|TRBV6-5|TRBJ1-2|-
TGTGCCAGCAGCGACGTCCCCTATGGCTACACCTTC
CASSDVPYGYTF
>-|TRBV25-1|TRBJ1-2|-
TGTGCCAGCAGTGAATTCGGACAGAACTATGGCTACACCTTC
CASSEFGQNYGYTF
>-|TRBV3-1/TRBV3-2|TRBJ1-2|few
TGTGCCAGCAGCCAAGATTATGCGGCGAACTATGGCTACACCTTC
CASSQDYAANYGYTF
>TRBD2|TRBV5-6|TRBJ2-6|-
TGTGCCAGCAGCTTCCTAGCGGGGCCTGATTTTGGGGCCAACGTCCTGACTTTC
CASSFLAGPDFGANVLTF
>-|TRBV19|TRBJ2-6|-
TGTGCCAGTAGTATGGAAACTGGCTCTGGGGCCAACGTCCTGACTTTC
CASSMETGSGANVLTF
>-|TRBV2|TRBJ1-5|few
TGTGCCAGCAGTGCTGAACGGCATAGCAATCAGCCCCAGCATTTT
CASSAERHSNQPQHF
>-|TRBV30|TRBJ1-6|-
TGTGCCTGGAGTGTAAATGGAGGGGTAGGGTCACCCCTCCACTTT
CAWSVNGGVGSPLHF
>-|TRBV7-2|TRBJ1-5|once
TGTGCCAGCAGCCCGCAGGGGAATCAGCCCCAGCATTTT
CASSPQGNQPQHF
>-|TRBV4-1|TRBJ2-5|-
TGCGCCAGCAGCCCGACAGGAGTACAAGAGACCCAGTACTTC
CASSPTGVQETQYF
>-|TRBV24-1|TRBJ1-2|-
TGTGCCACCAGTGATGCCCCAGTGGGTAAAGGCTACACCTTC
CATSDAPVGKGYTF
>-|TRBV27|TRBJ2-5|-
TGTGCCAGCAGTTTAAGGCATACGGAGACCCAGTACTTC
CASSLRHTETQYF
>-|TRBV24-1|TRBJ2-3|-
TGTGCCACCCAGGGAGGGGGTAGCACAGATACGCAGTATTTT
CATQGGGSTDTQYF
>TRBD1|TRBV5-1|TRBJ1-1|-
TGCGCCAGCAGCTACACAGGGGTGGTCACTGAAGCTTTCTTT
CASSYTGVVTEAFF
>TRBD2|TRBV6-2/TRBV6-3|TRBJ2-3|-
TGTGCCAGCAGTTACGGGACTAGCGGGGTCTGGCGGGATACGCAGTATTTT
CASSYGTSGVWRDTQYF
>-|TRBV2|TRBJ2-1|-
TGTGCCAGCAATACCCTTAGGGGGGCAGGAAATGAGCAGTTCTTC
CASNTLRGAGNEQFF
>-|TRBV10-1|TRBJ2-1|-
TGCGCCAGCAGTGAGTGGGGGAGCTCCTACAATGAGCAGTTCTTC
CASSEWGSSYNEQFF
>TRBD1|TRBV12-5|TRBJ2-5|-
TGTGCTAGTGGTAGGGGACAGGGGGGTCAGGAGACCCAGTACTTC
CASGRGQGGQETQYF
>-|TRBV5-1|TRBJ2-3|-
TGCGCCAGCAGCTTGGATCTGGGACCGGCCCCCACAGATACGCAGTATTTT
CASSLDLGPAPTDTQYF
>-|TRBV19|TRBJ2-4|-
TGTGCCAGTACTCCGGGGACAAACATTCAGTACTTC
CASTPGTNIQYF
>TRBD1|TRBV6-5|TRBJ1-2|-
TGTGCCAGCAGGTCCGGGACAGCCTATGGCTACACCTTC
CASRSGTAYGYTF
>-|TRBV7-3|TRBJ1-2|-
TGTGCCAGCAGCTTAAAGGGTGGTTCTAACTATGGCTACACCTTC
CASSLKGGSNYGYTF
>-|TRBV6-5|TRBJ2-3|-
TGTGCCAGCAGCCGTGGGGGAATTAGGACAGATACGCAGTATTTT
CASSRGGIRTDTQYF
>-|TRBV6-1|TRBJ1-6|-
TGTGCCAGCAGTGAAGCGTCACCCCTCCACTTT
CASSEASPLHF
>-|TRBV12-2|TRBJ1-5|-
TGTGCAAGTCGCTCCCTAGTCGGGGGTCAGCCCCAGCATTTT
CASRSLVGGQPQHF
>TRBD1|TRBV5-6|TRBJ2-2|-
TGTGCCAGCAGCTTAGTTAAAGACAGGGATGTCGGGGAGCTGTTTTTT
CASSLVKDRDVGELFF
>-|TRBV30|TRBJ1-5|-
TGTGCCTGGGGGTTTGGGGGGCGAGGCAATCAGCCCCAGCATTTT
CAWGFGGRGNQPQHF
>-|TRBV27|TRBJ2-1|-
TGTGCCAGCAGCCTACAGCGACACACCCTTTACTACAATGAGCAGTTCTTC
CASSLQRHTLYYNEQFF
>-|TRBV6-1|TRBJ2-5|once
TGTGCCAGCAGTGAACAGGGTCCACAAGAGACCCAGTACTTC
CASSEQGPQETQYF
>TRBD1|TRBV6-2/TRBV6-3|TRBJ1-2|-
TGTGCCAGCAACCCCCGACAGGGAGTAGGGTATGGCTACACCTTC
CASNPRQGVGYGYTF
>TRBD2|TRBV5-6|TRBJ2-5|-
TGTGCCAGCAGCTTTGGGACTAGTTATGAGACCCAGTACTTC
CASSFGTSYETQYF
>TRBD1|TRBV24-1|TRBJ2-1|-
TGTGCCACCAGTGACCCGGGACAGAGCAATGAGCAGTTCTTC
CATSDPGQSNEQFF
>-|TRBV18|TRBJ2-5|-
TGTGCCAGCTCACCAGGCAGGGGAGAGACCCAGTACTTC
CASSPGRGETQYF
>TRBD1|TRBV6-5|TRBJ1-5|-
TGTGCCAGCAGCCTTACGACAGGGCCTAAGGAGCCCCAGCATTTT
CASSLTTGPKEPQHF
>-|TRBV6-6|TRBJ2-3|-
TGTGCCAGCAGTACCCGCCGGGCCCTGCCTTTGAATACGCAGTATTTT
CASSTRRALPLNTQYF
>-|TRBV5-1|TRBJ1-5|-
TGCGCCAGCAGCTCGGGGGGAGGGCAGCCCCAGCATTTT
CASSSGGGQPQHF
>-|TRBV5-1|TRBJ1-6|-
TGCGCCAGCACCCAAAACAGGGAGGATTCACCCCTCCACTTT
CASTQNREDSPLHF
>-|TRBV6-5|TRBJ1-1|-
TGTGCCAGCAGTTACTCCCACGCGCTGAACACTGAAGCTTTCTTT
CASSYSHALNTEAFF
>-|TRBV6-5|TRBJ1-5|-
TGTGCCAGCAGCCGGACGGAGAATCAGCCCCAGCATTTT
CASSRTENQPQHF
>-|TRBV7-3|TRBJ2-3|-
TGTGCCAGCAGCTTACAAAACACAGATACGCAGTATTTT
CASSLQNTDTQYF
>-|TRBV11-3|TRBJ1-1|-
TGTGCCAGCAGCTCGGGGGGGAGAGGGGCGGCTTTCTTT
CASSSGGRGAAFF
>TRBD2|TRBV28|TRBJ2-4|-
TGTGCCAGCAGTCCCGGGGGGGTGGCCAAAAACATTCAGTACTTC
CASSPGGVAKNIQYF